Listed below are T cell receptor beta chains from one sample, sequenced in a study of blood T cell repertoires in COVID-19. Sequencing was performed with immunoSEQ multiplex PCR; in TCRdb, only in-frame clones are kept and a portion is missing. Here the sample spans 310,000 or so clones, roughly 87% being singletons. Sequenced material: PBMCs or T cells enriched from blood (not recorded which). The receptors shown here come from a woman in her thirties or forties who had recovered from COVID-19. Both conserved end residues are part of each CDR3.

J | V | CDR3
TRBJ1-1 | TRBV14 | CASSRQTNTEAFF
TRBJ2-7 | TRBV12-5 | CASGLGRRDTRDHIYEQYF
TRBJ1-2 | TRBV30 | CAWRLQEGRPGGYTF
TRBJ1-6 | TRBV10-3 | CAISSSGSSYNSPLHF
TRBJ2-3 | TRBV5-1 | CASSFSSGGDTQYF
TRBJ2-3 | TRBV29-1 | CSVGGARDTQYF
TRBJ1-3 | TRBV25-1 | CASSEWADSGNTIYF
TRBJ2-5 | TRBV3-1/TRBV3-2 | CASSTVVLATQYF
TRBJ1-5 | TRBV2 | CASSAPPTASNQPQHF
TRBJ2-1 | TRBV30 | CARSLGGGYNEQFF
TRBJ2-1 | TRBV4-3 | CASSQLGLAGSYNEQFF
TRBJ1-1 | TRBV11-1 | CASTLTGLNTEAFF
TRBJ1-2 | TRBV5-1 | CASSFGSGNYGYTF